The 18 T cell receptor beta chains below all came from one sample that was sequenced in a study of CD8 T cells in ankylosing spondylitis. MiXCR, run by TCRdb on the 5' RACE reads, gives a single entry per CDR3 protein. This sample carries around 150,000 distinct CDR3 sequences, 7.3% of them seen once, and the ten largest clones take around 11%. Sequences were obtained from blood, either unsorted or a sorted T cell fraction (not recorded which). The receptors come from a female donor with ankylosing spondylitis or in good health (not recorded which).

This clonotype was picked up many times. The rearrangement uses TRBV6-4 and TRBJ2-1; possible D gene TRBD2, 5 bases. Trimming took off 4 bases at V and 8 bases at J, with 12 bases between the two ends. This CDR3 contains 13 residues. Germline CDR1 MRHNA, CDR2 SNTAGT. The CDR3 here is CASSVEAMYEQFF. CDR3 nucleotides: TGTGCCAGCAGTGTGGAGGCTATGTATGAGCAGTTCTTC.

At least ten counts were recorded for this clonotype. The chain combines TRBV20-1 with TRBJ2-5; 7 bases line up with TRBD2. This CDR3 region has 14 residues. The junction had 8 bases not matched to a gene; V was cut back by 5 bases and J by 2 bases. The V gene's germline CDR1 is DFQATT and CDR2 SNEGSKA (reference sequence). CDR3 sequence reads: CSAPLPGLQETQYF. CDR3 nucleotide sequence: TGCAGTGCTCCCCTCCCGGGACTACAAGAGACCCAGTACTTC.

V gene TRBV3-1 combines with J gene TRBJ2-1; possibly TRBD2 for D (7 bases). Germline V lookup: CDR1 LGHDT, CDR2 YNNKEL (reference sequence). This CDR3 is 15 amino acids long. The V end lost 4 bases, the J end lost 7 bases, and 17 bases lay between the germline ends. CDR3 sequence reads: CASSPRGGLLNEQFF. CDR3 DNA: TGTGCCAGCAGCCCGAGGGGGGGGCTGTTGAATGAGCAGTTCTTC.

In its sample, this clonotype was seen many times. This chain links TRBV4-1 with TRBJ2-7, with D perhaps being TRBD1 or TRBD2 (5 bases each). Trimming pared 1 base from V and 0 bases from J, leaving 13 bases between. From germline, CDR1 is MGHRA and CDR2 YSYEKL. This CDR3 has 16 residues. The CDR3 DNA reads TGCGCCAGCAGCCAAGGCCGGGGCAGTGACTCCTACGAGCAGTACTTC. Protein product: CASSQGRGSDSYEQYF.

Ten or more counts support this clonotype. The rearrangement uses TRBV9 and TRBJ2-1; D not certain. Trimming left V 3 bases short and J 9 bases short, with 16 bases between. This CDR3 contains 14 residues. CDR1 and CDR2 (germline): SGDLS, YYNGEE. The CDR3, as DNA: TGTGCCAGCAGCGCCGACGGGTTAGATGGTGAGCAGTTCTTC. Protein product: CASSADGLDGEQFF.

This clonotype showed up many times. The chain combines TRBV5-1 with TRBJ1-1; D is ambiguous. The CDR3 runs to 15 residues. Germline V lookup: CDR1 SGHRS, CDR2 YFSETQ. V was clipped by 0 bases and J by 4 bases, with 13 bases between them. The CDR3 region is CASSLGPPVTTEAFF. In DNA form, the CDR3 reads TGCGCCAGCAGCTTGGGCCCCCCGGTGACCACTGAAGCTTTCTTT.

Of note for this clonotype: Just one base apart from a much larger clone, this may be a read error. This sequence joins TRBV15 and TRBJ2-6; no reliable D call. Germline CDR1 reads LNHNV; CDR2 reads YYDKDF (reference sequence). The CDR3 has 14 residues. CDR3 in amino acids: CTTSRRRGANVLTF. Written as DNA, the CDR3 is TGTACCACCAGCAGGAGAAGGGGGGCCAACGTCCTGACTTTC.

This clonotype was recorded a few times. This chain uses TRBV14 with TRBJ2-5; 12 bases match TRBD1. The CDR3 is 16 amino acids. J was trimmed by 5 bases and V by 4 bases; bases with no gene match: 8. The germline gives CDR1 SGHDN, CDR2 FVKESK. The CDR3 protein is CASSLILGQGAETQYF. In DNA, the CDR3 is TGTGCCAGCAGCCTAATTCTGGGACAGGGGGCCGAGACCCAGTACTTC.

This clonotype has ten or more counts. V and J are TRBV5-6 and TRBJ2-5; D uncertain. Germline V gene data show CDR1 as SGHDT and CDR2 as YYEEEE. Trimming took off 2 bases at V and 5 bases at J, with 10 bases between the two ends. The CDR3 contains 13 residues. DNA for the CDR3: TGTGCCAGCAGCTTCCGGAACGGGGAGACCCAGTACTTC. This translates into CASSFRNGETQYF.

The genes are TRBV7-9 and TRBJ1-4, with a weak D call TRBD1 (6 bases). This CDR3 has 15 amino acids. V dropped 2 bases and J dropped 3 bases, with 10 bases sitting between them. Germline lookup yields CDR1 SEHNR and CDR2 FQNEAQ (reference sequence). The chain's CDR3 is CASSLWGRANEKLFF. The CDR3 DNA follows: TGTGCCAGCAGCTTATGGGGGCGGGCTAATGAAAAACTGTTTTTT.

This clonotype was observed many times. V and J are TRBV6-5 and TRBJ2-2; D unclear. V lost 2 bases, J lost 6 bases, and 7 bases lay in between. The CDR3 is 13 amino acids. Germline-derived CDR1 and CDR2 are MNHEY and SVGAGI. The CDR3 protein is CASSYPKSGELFF. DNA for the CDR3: TGTGCCAGCAGTTACCCCAAGTCCGGGGAGCTGTTTTTT.

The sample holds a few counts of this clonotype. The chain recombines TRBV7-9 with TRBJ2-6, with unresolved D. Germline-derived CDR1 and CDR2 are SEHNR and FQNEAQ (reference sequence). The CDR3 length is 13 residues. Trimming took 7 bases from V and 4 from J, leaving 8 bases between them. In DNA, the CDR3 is TGTGCCAGCAACCCGGTCGGGGCCAACGTCCTGACTTTC. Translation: CASNPVGANVLTF.

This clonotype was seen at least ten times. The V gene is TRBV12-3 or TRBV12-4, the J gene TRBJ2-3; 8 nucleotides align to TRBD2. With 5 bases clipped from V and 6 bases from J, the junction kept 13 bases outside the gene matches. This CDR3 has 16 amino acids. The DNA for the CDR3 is TGTGCCAGCAGTCCCTTCAGTGGCGGGGGGACGGATACGCAGTATTTT. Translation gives CASSPFSGGGTDTQYF.

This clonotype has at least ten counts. CDR3 nucleotide sequence: TGTGCCAGCAGCCCGGGACAGGGTGTCCCCCCACCGGCCGATACGCAGTATTTT. Translating gives CASSPGQGVPPPADTQYF. This rearrangement joins TRBV11-1 to TRBJ2-3; TRBD1 agrees at 9 bases. CDR1 and CDR2 from the germline V gene are SGHAT and FQDESV (reference sequence). Trimming removed 5 bases from V and 6 bases from J; junction bases left unmatched: 18. This CDR3 has 18 residues.

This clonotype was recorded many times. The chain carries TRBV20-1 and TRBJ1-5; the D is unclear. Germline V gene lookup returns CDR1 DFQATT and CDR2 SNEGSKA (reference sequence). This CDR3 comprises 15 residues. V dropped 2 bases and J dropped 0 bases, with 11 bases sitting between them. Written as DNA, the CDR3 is TGCAGTGCTAGAAAGGGTGAAGCTAGCAATCAGCCCCAGCATTTT. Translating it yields CSARKGEASNQPQHF.

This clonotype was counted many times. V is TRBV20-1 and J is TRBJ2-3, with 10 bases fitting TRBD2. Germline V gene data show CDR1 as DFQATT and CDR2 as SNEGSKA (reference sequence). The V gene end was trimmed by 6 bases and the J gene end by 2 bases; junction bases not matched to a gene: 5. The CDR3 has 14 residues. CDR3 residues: CSAGSGGITDTQYF. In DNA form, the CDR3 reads TGCAGTGCGGGTAGCGGGGGGATCACAGATACGCAGTATTTT.

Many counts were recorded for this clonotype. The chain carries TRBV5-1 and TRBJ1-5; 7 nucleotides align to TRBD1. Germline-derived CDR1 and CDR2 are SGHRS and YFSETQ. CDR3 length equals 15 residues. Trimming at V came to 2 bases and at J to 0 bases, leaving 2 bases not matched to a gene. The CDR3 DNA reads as TGCGCCAGCAGCTTAGGGGGCGGTAGCAATCAGCCCCAGCATTTT. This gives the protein CASSLGGGSNQPQHF.

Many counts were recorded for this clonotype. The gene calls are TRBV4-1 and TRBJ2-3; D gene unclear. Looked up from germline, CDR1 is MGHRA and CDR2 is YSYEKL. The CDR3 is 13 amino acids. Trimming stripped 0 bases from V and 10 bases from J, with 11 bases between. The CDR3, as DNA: TGCGCCAGCAGCCAAGATATGGGTTTCGCGCAGTATTTT. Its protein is CASSQDMGFAQYF.